What follows are 28 T cell receptor beta chains derived from one specimen sequenced in a study of T-cell reconstitution after alpha-beta-depleted transplantation in children. The TCRbeta library incorporated unique molecular identifiers. TCRdb reanalysed the PCR reads using MiXCR and keeps one entry per CDR3 protein. The sample lists about 600,000 distinct CDR3 sequences; 23% were seen once. The sequencing here drew on PBMCs, mostly from graft donor cells, taken 360 days after TCRalphabeta/CD19-depleted stem cell transplant. All receptors derive from a boy under three years old who had a stem cell transplant for acute myeloid leukemia, so the T cells may come from the graft donor.

There are many counts of this clonotype. V is TRBV29-1 and J is TRBJ2-7, with 9 bases aligning to TRBD1. From germline, CDR1 is SQVTM and CDR2 ANQGSEA. J lost 6 bases, V lost 7 bases, and 10 bases had no gene match. The CDR3 totals 13 residues. CDR3 bases: TGCAGCGCGGCACAGGGGGCGAGGGTCGAGCAGTACTTC. Protein product: CSAAQGARVEQYF.

The J gene is TRBJ2-6, the V gene TRBV28; D tentatively fits TRBD1 or TRBD2 (6 bases each). With 11 bases removed from V and 0 bases from J, the gap between germline ends came to 20 bases. Looked up from germline, CDR1 is MDHEN and CDR2 is SYDVKM. This CDR3 has 17 amino acids. The CDR3 region is CAAADRRRGSGANVLTF. The DNA of the CDR3 is TGTGCCGCCGCTGACAGGCGGAGGGGCTCTGGGGCCAACGTCCTGACTTTC.

This clonotype has ten or more counts. This sequence joins TRBV7-2 and TRBJ2-5; possibly TRBD2 for D (6 bases). The V gene's germline CDR1 is SGHTA and CDR2 FQGNSA. Trimming shortened V by 0 bases and J by 1 base, and 12 bases separated the two germline ends. The length of the CDR3 is 16 residues. This CDR3 reads CASSLARAGTQETQYF. In DNA form, the CDR3 reads TGTGCCAGCAGCTTAGCGAGAGCGGGTACCCAAGAGACCCAGTACTTC.

This clonotype was detected a few times. J is TRBJ2-2 and V is TRBV4-1; D is unresolved. Trimming pared 0 bases from V and 9 bases from J, leaving 11 bases between. The CDR3 has 14 amino acids. The V gene's germline CDR1 is MGHRA and CDR2 YSYEKL. The CDR3 nucleotides are TGCGCCAGCAGCCAAGATCGGAGTGGTAGGGAGCTGTTTTTT. It translates to CASSQDRSGRELFF.

The rearrangement joins TRBV29-1 to TRBJ2-7; a weak D match, TRBD2 (6 bases). Germline lookup yields CDR1 SQVTM and CDR2 ANQGSEA. CDR3 length: 16 amino acids. V lost 1 base and J lost 1, with 17 bases in between. This CDR3 reads CSVEGRQAGGSYEQYF. Here the CDR3 DNA reads TGCAGCGTTGAAGGGCGGCAGGCCGGAGGGTCCTACGAGCAGTACTTC.

There are many counts of this clonotype. This chain links TRBV20-1 with TRBJ2-7, with TRBD2 matching 8 bases. Unmatched junction bases numbered 8, after V lost 1 base and J lost 3 bases. The CDR3 contains 15 residues. Germline assignment: CDR1 DFQATT and CDR2 SNEGSKA (reference sequence). The CDR3 DNA sequence: TGCAGTGCTAGAGGGCAAGCGGGGGCGATCTACGAGCAGTACGTC. It specifies CSARGQAGAIYEQYV.

This sequence joins TRBV6-1 and TRBJ2-7; a possible D gene is TRBD1 (5 bases). V gave up 10 bases and J gave up 0 bases, with 13 bases separating them. The CDR3 loop spans 13 amino acids. CDR1 is MNHNS and CDR2 is SASEGT in the germline V gene. The DNA of the CDR3 is TGTGCCACCGAGACAGAAAGCTCCTACGAGCAGTACTTC. This sequence encodes CATETESSYEQYF.

This clonotype was seen repeatedly, ten times or more. The chain joins TRBV7-9 to TRBJ2-1, with 10 bases aligning to TRBD1. The CDR3 length is 17 residues. The junction had 14 bases not matched to a gene; V was cut back by 5 bases and J by 7 bases. CDR1 and CDR2 (germline): SEHNR, FQNEAQ (reference sequence). The CDR3 sequence is CASSPNPGTGVRNEQFF. The CDR3 region has the DNA TGTGCCAGCAGCCCCAATCCCGGGACAGGGGTTAGGAATGAGCAGTTCTTC.

This clonotype has at least ten counts. This chain joins TRBV18 and TRBJ1-3; a weak D match, TRBD1 (6 bases). The CDR3 covers 15 residues. The germline V gene has CDR1 KGHSH and CDR2 LQKENI. The ends were cut back, 4 bases at V and 0 bases at J, with 10 bases in the middle. The CDR3 loop reads CASSQQGHSGNTIYF. The CDR3 nucleotides are TGTGCCAGCTCACAACAGGGTCACTCTGGAAACACCATATATTTT. Together with reference TRBV18 and TRBJ1-3, the CDR3 gives the full variable domain: NAGVMQNPRHLVRRRGQEARLRCSPMKGHSHVYWYRQLPEEGLKFMVYLQKENIIDESGMPKERFSAEFPKEGPSILRIQQVVRGDSAAYFCASSQQGHSGNTIYFGEGSWLTVV.

The V call is TRBV20-1, the J call TRBJ2-7; D remains ambiguous. The CDR3 spans 11 residues. Germline CDR1 reads DFQATT; CDR2 reads SNEGSKA (reference sequence). V shed 2 bases and J shed 2 bases, with 4 bases lying between them. CDR3 in DNA: TGCAGTGCTAGAAGTCCCTACGAGCAGTACTTC. This gives the protein CSARSPYEQYF.

This clonotype turned up a few times. The chain has TRBV4-3 and TRBJ2-3; D call uncertain. The CDR3 spans 16 residues. V was cut by 0 bases and J by 0 bases, with 10 bases left in between. Germline-derived CDR1 and CDR2 are LGHNA and YSLEER. The CDR3 coding sequence is TGCGCCAGCAGCCAAGATCCGGCCGGGAGCACAGATACGCAGTATTTT. This codes for CASSQDPAGSTDTQYF.

V and J are TRBV19 and TRBJ2-3, with TRBD1 as a possible D gene (5 bases). The CDR3 loop spans 18 amino acids. Germline V CDR1 and CDR2: LNHDA, SQIVND (reference sequence). Trimming removed 5 bases at V and 1 base at J, with 22 bases between. The CDR3 DNA sequence: TGTGCCAGTAGTTCCACCCGACAGTACCCGAAACGCACAGATACGCAGTATTTT. Residues: CASSSTRQYPKRTDTQYF.

This clonotype was picked up a small number of times. The gene calls are TRBV7-2 and TRBJ1-2; D call uncertain. V was shortened by 6 bases and J by 7 bases, with 12 bases between the two germline ends. CDR3 length: 12 residues. From germline, CDR1 is SGHTA and CDR2 FQGNSA. The CDR3, as DNA: TGTGCCAGCAGTTCCCGGACTGGTGGCTACACCTTC. Translation gives CASSSRTGGYTF.

There are a few counts of this clonotype. The chain links TRBV10-3 to TRBJ2-5; D gene unclear. CDR1 and CDR2 (germline): ENHRY, SYGVKD. V dropped 0 bases and J dropped 2 bases, with 10 bases sitting between them. The CDR3 totals 15 residues. CDR3 residues: CAISESVVGQETQYF. The CDR3 nucleotides read TGTGCCATCAGTGAGTCGGTGGTAGGGCAAGAGACCCAGTACTTC.

This clonotype occurred many times. This chain connects TRBV21-1 to TRBJ2-7; whether TRBD1, the table's D call, matches the DNA was not checked. TRBV21-1 is an annotated pseudogene. CDR3 length equals 14 residues. For the CDR3, the DNA is TGTGCCAGCACCCCGGACAGTCCTTCCTACGAGCAGTACGTC. The encoded protein is CASTPDSPSYEQYV.

Ten or more counts support this clonotype. The V gene is TRBV7-2, the J gene TRBJ2-7, with D hard to call. V lost 8 bases, J lost 0 bases, and 8 bases lay in between. Germline CDR1 and CDR2: SGHTA and FQGNSA. The CDR3 has 12 amino acids. The DNA for the CDR3 is TGTGCCAGCTCGACGGACTCCTACGAGCAGTACTTC. It encodes CASSTDSYEQYF.

This clonotype came up many times. The rearrangement links TRBV5-1 to TRBJ1-2; no clear D gene. The CDR3 length is 13 residues. V shed 0 bases and J shed 3 bases, with 6 bases lying between them. Germline V gene data show CDR1 as SGHRS and CDR2 as YFSETQ. CDR3 protein: CASSLGADYGYTF. DNA for the CDR3: TGCGCCAGCAGCTTGGGGGCAGACTATGGCTACACCTTC. The full variable domain, rest sourced from reference TRBV5-1 and TRBJ1-2, is KAGVTQTPRYLIKTRGQQVTLSCSPISGHRSVSWYQQTPGQGLQFLFEYFSETQRNKGNFPGRFSGRQFSNSRSEMNVSTLELGDSALYLCASSLGADYGYTFGSGTRLTVV.

This chain links TRBV20-1 with TRBJ2-1; 9 nucleotides line up with TRBD2. CDR3 length: 18 amino acids. V lost 1 base and J lost 2; bases outside the gene matches: 12. CDR1 and CDR2 from the germline V gene are DFQATT and SNEGSKA (reference sequence). The chain's CDR3 is CSARVAGGPMSAYNEQFF. CDR3 DNA: TGCAGTGCTAGAGTGGCGGGGGGGCCTATGTCCGCCTACAATGAGCAGTTCTTC.

The gene calls are TRBV7-2 and TRBJ1-2; D remains ambiguous. The germline gives CDR1 SGHTA, CDR2 FQGNSA. V was cut by 6 bases and J by 4 bases, with 12 bases left in between. The CDR3 is made up of 13 amino acids. DNA for the CDR3: TGTGCCAGCAGTTCCGACGGAACCTATGGCTACACCTTC. Translated, it gives CASSSDGTYGYTF.

The V and J genes are TRBV5-1 and TRBJ2-2; unclear D gene. V was clipped by 1 base and J by 0 bases, with 7 bases between them. The CDR3 is 15 amino acids. Germline CDR1 is SGHRS and CDR2 is YFSETQ. This CDR3 is CASSLIDPNTGELFF. In nucleotides, the CDR3 is TGCGCCAGCAGCTTGATTGACCCGAACACCGGGGAGCTGTTTTTT.

The V gene is TRBV6-4, the J gene TRBJ2-6, with TRBD2 as a possible D gene (5 bases). Germline CDR1 and CDR2: MRHNA and SNTAGT. V gave up 3 bases and J gave up 2 bases, with 8 bases separating them. This CDR3 region has 15 residues. The CDR3 region is CASSEGSTGANVLTF. The CDR3 bases are TGTGCCAGCAGTGAGGGGAGCACTGGGGCCAACGTCCTGACTTTC.

Concerning this clonotype: At one end, the junction sequence differs from germline, possibly due to a read error. The chain employs TRBV20-1 and TRBJ2-7; 7 positions match TRBD1. Germline CDR1 is DFQATT and CDR2 is SNEGSKA (reference sequence). The CDR3 runs to 20 residues. Here the CDR3 DNA reads TGCTGTGCTAGAGATCTAGCACCGGGACAGTCTTCCATGCCTGCCTACGAGCAGTACTTC. It codes for CCARDLAPGQSSMPAYEQYF.

This chain links TRBV4-3 with TRBJ2-2; 11 bases are shared with TRBD2. V shed 3 bases, J shed 1 base, and the junction held 1 base outside the gene matches. CDR3 length equals 16 residues. The germline gives CDR1 LGHNA, CDR2 YSLEER. The CDR3 is CASSHGTSGNTGELFF. The CDR3 DNA reads TGCGCCAGCAGCCACGGGACTAGCGGGAACACCGGGGAGCTGTTTTTT.

This chain joins TRBV18 and TRBJ2-5; D is unresolved. The CDR3 is 14 residues long. Germline V gives CDR1 KGHSH, CDR2 LQKENI. V lost 1 base and J 0 bases, leaving 6 bases between the germline ends. The DNA of the CDR3 is TGTGCCAGCTCACCACAGCTGTACCAAGAGACCCAGTACTTC. Translation gives CASSPQLYQETQYF. The full variable domain, completed using reference TRBV18 and TRBJ2-5, is NAGVMQNPRHLVRRRGQEARLRCSPMKGHSHVYWYRQLPEEGLKFMVYLQKENIIDESGMPKERFSAEFPKEGPSILRIQQVVRGDSAAYFCASSPQLYQETQYFGPGTRLLVL.

The chain joins TRBV20-1 to TRBJ2-1; 8 bases are a match to TRBD2. The CDR3 runs to 12 residues. J gave up 9 bases and V 6 bases, and 7 bases lay outside the gene matches. Germline lookup yields CDR1 DFQATT and CDR2 SNEGSKA (reference sequence). The CDR3 reads CSAPAGGLEQFF. CDR3 nucleotide sequence: TGCAGTGCCCCGGCGGGGGGTCTTGAGCAGTTCTTC.

As to this clonotype: Just one base apart from a much larger clone, this may be a read error. The V call is TRBV6-1, the J call TRBJ1-3; no clear D. CDR1 and CDR2 (germline): MNHNS, SASEGT. The germline V and J ends were trimmed by 6 bases and 8 bases, with 20 bases remaining between them. CDR3 length: 15 amino acids. CDR3 protein: CASSPGRRGGYTIYF. CDR3 sequence (DNA): TGTGCCAGCAGCCCTGGTCGGCGGGGAGGATACACCATATATTTT.

The chain couples TRBV5-6 to TRBJ2-2; D call uncertain. CDR3 size: 13 residues. V lost 6 bases and J lost 6, with 12 bases in between. Looked up from germline, CDR1 is SGHDT and CDR2 is YYEEEE. DNA of the CDR3: TGTGCCAGCACTTCGGACGGGCCCGGGGAGCTGTTTTTT. Amino acid sequence: CASTSDGPGELFF.

This clonotype was seen ten or more times. V usage is TRBV2 and J usage is TRBJ1-2; TRBD1 agrees at 7 bases. Looked up from germline, CDR1 is SNHLY and CDR2 is FYNNEI. Losses at the gene ends were 8 bases for V and 8 bases for J; bases not matched to a gene: 8. The CDR3 contains 12 residues. CDR3 loop: CASPGQVTGYTF. The CDR3 DNA follows: TGTGCCAGCCCAGGACAGGTGACAGGCTACACCTTC.